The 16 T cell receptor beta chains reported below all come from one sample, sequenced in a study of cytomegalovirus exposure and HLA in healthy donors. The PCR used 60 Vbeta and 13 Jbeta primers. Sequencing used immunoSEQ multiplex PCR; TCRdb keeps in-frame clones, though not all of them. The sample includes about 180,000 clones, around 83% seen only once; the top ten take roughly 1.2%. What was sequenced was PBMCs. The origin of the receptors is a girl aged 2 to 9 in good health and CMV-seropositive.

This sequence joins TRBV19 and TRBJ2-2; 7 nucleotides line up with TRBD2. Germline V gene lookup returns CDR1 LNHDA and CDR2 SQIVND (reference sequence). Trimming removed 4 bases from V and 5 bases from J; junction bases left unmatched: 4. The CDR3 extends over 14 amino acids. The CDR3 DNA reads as TGTGCCAGTAGTAGGGCGGGGGTTACCGGGGAGCTGTTTTTT. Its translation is CASSRAGVTGELFF.

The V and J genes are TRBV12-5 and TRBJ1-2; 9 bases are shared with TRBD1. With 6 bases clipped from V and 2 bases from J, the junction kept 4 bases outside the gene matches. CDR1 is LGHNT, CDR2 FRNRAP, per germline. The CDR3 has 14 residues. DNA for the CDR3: TGTGCTAGTGGCCGGGACAGGGTAAACTATGGCTACACCTTC. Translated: CASGRDRVNYGYTF. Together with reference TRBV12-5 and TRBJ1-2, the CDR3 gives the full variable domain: DARVTQTPRHKVTEMGQEVTMRCQPILGHNTVFWYRQTMMQGLELLAYFRNRAPLDDSGMPKDRFSAEMPDATLATLKIQPSEPRDSAVYFCASGRDRVNYGYTFGSGTRLTVV.

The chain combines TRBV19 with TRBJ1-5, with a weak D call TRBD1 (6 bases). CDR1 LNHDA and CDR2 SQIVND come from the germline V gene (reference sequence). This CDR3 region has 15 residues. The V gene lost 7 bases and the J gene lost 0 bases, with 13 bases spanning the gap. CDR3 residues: CASTPRTVSNQPQHF. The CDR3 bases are TGTGCCAGTACCCCCCGGACAGTTAGCAATCAGCCCCAGCATTTT.

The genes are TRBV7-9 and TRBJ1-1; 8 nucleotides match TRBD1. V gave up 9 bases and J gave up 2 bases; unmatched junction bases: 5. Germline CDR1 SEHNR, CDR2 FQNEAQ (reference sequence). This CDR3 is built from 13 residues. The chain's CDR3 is CASVQGGNTEAFF. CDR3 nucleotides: TGTGCCAGTGTACAGGGGGGAAACACTGAAGCTTTCTTT.

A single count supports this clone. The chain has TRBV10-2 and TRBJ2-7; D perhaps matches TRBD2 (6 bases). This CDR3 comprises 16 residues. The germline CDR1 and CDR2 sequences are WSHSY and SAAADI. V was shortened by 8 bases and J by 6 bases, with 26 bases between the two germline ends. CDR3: CASRTPEGGISREQYF. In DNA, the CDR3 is TGCGCCAGCCGAACCCCGGAGGGAGGAATCTCCCGCGAGCAGTACTTC.

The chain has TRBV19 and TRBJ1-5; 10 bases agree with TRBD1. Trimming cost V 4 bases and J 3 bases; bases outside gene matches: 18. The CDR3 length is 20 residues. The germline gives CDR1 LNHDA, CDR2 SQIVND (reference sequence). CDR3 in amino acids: CASSTRQGAAYHLSNQPQHF. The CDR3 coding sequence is TGTGCCAGTAGTACACGACAGGGGGCCGCATACCACCTATCCAATCAGCCCCAGCATTTT.

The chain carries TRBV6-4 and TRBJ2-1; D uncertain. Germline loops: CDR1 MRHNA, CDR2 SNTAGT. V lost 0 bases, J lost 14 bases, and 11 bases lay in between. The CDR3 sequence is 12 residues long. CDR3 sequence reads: CASSDSGPEKFF. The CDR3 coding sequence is TGTGCCAGCAGTGACTCGGGTCCGGAGAAGTTCTTC.

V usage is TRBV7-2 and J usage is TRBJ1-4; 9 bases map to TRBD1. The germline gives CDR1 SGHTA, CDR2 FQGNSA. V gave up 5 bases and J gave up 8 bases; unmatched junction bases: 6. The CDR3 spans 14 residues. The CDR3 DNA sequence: TGTGCCAGCAGCGGGACAGGGTTCTACGAAAAACTGTTTTTT. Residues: CASSGTGFYEKLFF. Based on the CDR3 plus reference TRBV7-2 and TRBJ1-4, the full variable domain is GAGVSQSPSNKVTEKGKDVELRCDPISGHTALYWYRQSLGQGLEFLIYFQGNSAPDKSGLPSDRFSAERTGGSVSTLTIQRTQQEDSAVYLCASSGTGFYEKLFFGSGTQLSVL.

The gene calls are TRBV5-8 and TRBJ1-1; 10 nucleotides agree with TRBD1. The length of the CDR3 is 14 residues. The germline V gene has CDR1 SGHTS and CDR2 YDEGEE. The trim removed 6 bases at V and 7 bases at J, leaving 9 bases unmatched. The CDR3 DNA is TGTGCCAGCAACACGGGGGGACAGGGGATTGAAGCTTTCTTT. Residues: CASNTGGQGIEAFF.

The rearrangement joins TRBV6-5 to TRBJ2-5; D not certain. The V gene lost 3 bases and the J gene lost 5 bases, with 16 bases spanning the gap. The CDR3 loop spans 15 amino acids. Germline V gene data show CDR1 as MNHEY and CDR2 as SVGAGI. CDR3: CASSYSTGVLETQYF. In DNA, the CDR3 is TGTGCCAGCAGTTATTCAACGGGTGTATTGGAGACCCAGTACTTC.

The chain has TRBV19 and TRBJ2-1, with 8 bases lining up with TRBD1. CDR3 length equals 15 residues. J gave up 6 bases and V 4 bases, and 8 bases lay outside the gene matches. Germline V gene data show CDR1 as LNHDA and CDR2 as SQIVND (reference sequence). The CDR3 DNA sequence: TGTGCCAGTAGTAGGGGTGGACAGGGACGCAATGAGCAGTTCTTC. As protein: CASSRGGQGRNEQFF. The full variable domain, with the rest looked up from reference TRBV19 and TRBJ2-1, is DGGITQSPKYLFRKEGQNVTLSCEQNLNHDAMYWYRQDPGQGLRLIYYSQIVNDFQKGDIAEGYSVSREKKESFPLTVTSAQKNPTAFYLCASSRGGQGRNEQFFGPGTRLTVL.

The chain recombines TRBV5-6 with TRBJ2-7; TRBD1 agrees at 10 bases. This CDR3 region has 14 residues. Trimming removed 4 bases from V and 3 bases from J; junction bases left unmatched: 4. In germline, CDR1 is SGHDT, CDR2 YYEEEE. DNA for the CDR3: TGTGCCAGCAGCCGACAGGGGGCAGGCTACGAGCAGTACTTC. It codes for CASSRQGAGYEQYF.

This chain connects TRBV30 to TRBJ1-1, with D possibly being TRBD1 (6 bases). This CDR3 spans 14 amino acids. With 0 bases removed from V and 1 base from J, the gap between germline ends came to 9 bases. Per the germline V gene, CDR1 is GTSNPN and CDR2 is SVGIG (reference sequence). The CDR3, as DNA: TGTGCCTGGAGTGTACGAGGGGGGAACACTGAAGCTTTCTTT. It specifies CAWSVRGGNTEAFF. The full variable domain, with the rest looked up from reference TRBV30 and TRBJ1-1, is SQTIHQWPATLVQPVGSPLSLECTVEGTSNPNLYWYRQAAGRGLQLLFYSVGIGQISSEVPQNLSASRPQDRQFILSSKKLLLSDSGFYLCAWSVRGGNTEAFFGQGTRLTVV.

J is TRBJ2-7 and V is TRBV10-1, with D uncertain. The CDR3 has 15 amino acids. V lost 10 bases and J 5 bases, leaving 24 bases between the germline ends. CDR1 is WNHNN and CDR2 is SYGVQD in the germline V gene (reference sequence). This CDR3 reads CATSEQQSHFDEQYF. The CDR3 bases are TGCGCCACCAGCGAACAGCAATCCCATTTTGACGAGCAGTACTTC.

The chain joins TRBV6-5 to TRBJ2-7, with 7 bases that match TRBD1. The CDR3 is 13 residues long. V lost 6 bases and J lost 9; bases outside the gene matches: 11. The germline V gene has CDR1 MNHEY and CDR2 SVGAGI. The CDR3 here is CASRTVTGSGQYF. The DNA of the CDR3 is TGTGCCAGCAGAACGGTGACAGGGTCCGGGCAGTACTTC.

The CDR3 DNA follows: TGTGCCAGCAGTTACGACATGGGGACTAGCGGGAGGGCGGCCTCCTGGACCCAGTACTTC. The encoded protein is CASSYDMGTSGRAASWTQYF. This rearrangement joins TRBV2 to TRBJ2-5; 16 bases are a match to TRBD2. CDR1 and CDR2 (germline): SNHLY, FYNNEI. There are 20 residues in the CDR3. V shed 5 bases and J 7 bases; nucleotides not matched to a gene: 19.